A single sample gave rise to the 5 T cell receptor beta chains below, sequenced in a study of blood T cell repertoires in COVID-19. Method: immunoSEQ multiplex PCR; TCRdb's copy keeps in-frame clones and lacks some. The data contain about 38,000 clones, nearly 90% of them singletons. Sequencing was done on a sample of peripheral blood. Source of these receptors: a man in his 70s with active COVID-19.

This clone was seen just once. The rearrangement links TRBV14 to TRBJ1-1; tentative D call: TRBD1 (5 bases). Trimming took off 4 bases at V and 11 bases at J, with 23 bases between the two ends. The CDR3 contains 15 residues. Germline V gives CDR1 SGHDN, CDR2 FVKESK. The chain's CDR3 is CASSPQTVVKTAAFF. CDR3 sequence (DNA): TGTGCCAGCAGCCCTCAGACAGTGGTAAAAACGGCGGCTTTCTTT. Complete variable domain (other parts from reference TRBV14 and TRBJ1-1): EAGVTQFPSHSVIEKGQTVTLRCDPISGHDNLYWYRRVMGKEIKFLLHFVKESKQDESGMPNNRFLAERTGGTYSTLKVQPAELEDSGVYFCASSPQTVVKTAAFFGQGTRLTVV.

CDR3 in DNA: TGTGCCAGTAGTGGGAGTACCGATTCACCCCTCCACTTT. Translated, it gives CASSGSTDSPLHF. The rearrangement joins TRBV19 to TRBJ1-6; D not certain. The length of the CDR3 is 13 residues. Looked up from germline, CDR1 is LNHDA and CDR2 is SQIVND (reference sequence). Trimming took 5 bases from V and 8 from J, leaving 10 bases between them.

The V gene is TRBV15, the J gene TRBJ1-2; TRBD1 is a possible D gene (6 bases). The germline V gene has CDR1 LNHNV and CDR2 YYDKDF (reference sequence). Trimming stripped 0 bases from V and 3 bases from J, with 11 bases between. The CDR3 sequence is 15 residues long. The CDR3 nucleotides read TGTGCCACCAGCAGAGATCAGGGGAAGCACTATGGCTACACCTTC. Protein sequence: CATSRDQGKHYGYTF.

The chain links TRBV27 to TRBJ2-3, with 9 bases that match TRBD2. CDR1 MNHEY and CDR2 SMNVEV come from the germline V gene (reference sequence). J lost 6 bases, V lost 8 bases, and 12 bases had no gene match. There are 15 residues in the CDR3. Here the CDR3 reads CASWGLAPPQDTQYF. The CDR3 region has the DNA TGTGCCAGCTGGGGACTAGCCCCCCCACAGGATACGCAGTATTTT.

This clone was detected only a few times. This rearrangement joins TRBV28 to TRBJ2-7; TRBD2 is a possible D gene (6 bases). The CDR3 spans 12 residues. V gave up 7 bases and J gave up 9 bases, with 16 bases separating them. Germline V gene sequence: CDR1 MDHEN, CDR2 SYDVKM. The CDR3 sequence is CASNFRGTGQYF. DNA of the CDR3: TGTGCCAGCAACTTCCGGGGGACGGGGCAGTACTTC.